This TCR beta chain was found in a study of graft-versus-host responses after intestinal transplantation. Study-wide results and caveats: Among recipient marrow samples, GvH clones were found; some appeared first in ileum or blood.

Germline CDR1 is SGHTA and CDR2 is FQGTGA. CDR3 length equals 15 residues. J was trimmed by 5 bases and V by 5 bases; bases with no gene match: 7. This clone occurred once. Its antigen is unidentified. Assay used: immunoSEQ multiplex PCR; TCRdb lists only in-frame clones, some missing. The sample shows fewer than 90,000 clones, about 95% of them seen only once. The J gene is TRBJ2-5, the V gene TRBV7-3; 11 nucleotides agree with TRBD1. The material was unstimulated CD4+ T cells sorted from spleen or lymph node cells, obtained before transplant. This TCR came from a human donor who was the organ donor for an intestinal transplant. The CDR3 loop reads CASSGRTGGLETQYF. In DNA, the CDR3 is TGTGCCAGCAGCGGGAGGACAGGGGGCCTGGAGACCCAGTACTTC.